These 25 T cell receptor beta chains were all obtained from the same sample, sequenced in a study of blood T cell repertoires in COVID-19. Measured with immunoSEQ multiplex PCR; TCRdb has only the in-frame clones, and not every one. Found here are fewer than 350,000 clones, around 90% of them singletons; the top ten hold roughly 1.6%. Sequenced sample: PBMCs or T cells enriched from blood (not recorded which). These receptor sequences come from a woman under 30 with acute COVID-19.

This chain joins TRBV20-1 and TRBJ1-4; D is unclear. Germline V gene data show CDR1 as DFQATT and CDR2 as SNEGSKA (reference sequence). V lost 3 bases and J 2 bases, leaving 4 bases between the germline ends. The CDR3 runs to 12 residues. CDR3 amino acids: CSASRTNEKLFF. In DNA form, the CDR3 reads TGCAGTGCTAGTCGGACTAATGAAAAACTGTTTTTT.

Only a few counts were recorded for this clone. The chain recombines TRBV25-1 with TRBJ1-1, with D hard to call. V was trimmed by 0 bases and J by 0 bases, leaving 11 bases between them. Germline V gene data show CDR1 as MGHDK and CDR2 as SYGVNS. CDR3 length equals 16 residues. CDR3 DNA: TGTGCCAGCAGTGAATATGGAGGCTTCATGAACACTGAAGCTTTCTTT. Protein sequence: CASSEYGGFMNTEAFF.

The chain uses TRBV6-2 or TRBV6-3 and TRBJ2-3, with 7 bases aligning to TRBD2. The V segment lost 2 bases and the J segment 6 bases; nucleotides outside the gene matches: 8. CDR1 MNHEY and CDR2 SVGEGT come from the germline V gene. The CDR3 is made up of 15 amino acids. The CDR3 sequence: CASSYGEGLLDTQYF. The CDR3 bases are TGTGCCAGCAGTTACGGGGAGGGGCTTCTGGATACGCAGTATTTT.

J is TRBJ2-1 and V is TRBV7-2; 7 bases are a match to TRBD2. This CDR3 contains 15 residues. V lost 0 bases to trimming and J lost 6 bases; unmatched junction nucleotides: 5. Germline values: CDR1 SGHTA, CDR2 FQGNSA. CDR3 DNA: TGTGCCAGCAGCTTAGCGGGAGGGCCTCTCAATGAGCAGTTCTTC. It translates to CASSLAGGPLNEQFF.

The chain recombines TRBV4-1 with TRBJ2-7; 10 bases agree with TRBD2. The V segment lost 1 base and the J segment 5 bases; nucleotides outside the gene matches: 8. The CDR3 extends over 16 amino acids. Germline V gives CDR1 MGHRA, CDR2 YSYEKL. In DNA form, the CDR3 reads TGCGCCAGCAGCCAAGGTAGGGCTAGCGGGAGCCACGAGCAGTACTTC. Protein sequence: CASSQGRASGSHEQYF.

V and J are TRBV11-2 and TRBJ2-7; 7 nucleotides align to TRBD2. This CDR3 contains 16 residues. The germline V gene encodes CDR1 SGHAT and CDR2 FQNNGV. The ends lost 1 base at V and 2 bases at J; junction bases unmatched: 8. CDR3 in DNA: TGTGCCAGCAGCTTAGCTTTGTCTAGCGGACCCTACGAGCAGTACTTC. This translates into CASSLALSSGPYEQYF.

This clone was counted a single time. The chain has TRBV3-1 (or the pseudogene TRBV3-2) and TRBJ2-7, with 10 bases identical to TRBD1. The CDR3 has 14 amino acids. J was trimmed by 2 bases and V by 5 bases; bases with no gene match: 3. From germline, CDR1 is LGHDT and CDR2 YNNKEL (reference sequence). The CDR3 sequence is CASSDRGLAYEQYF. The CDR3 DNA reads as TGTGCCAGCAGCGACAGGGGGCTAGCCTACGAGCAGTACTTC.

The chain's CDR3 is CASSPSGTHQETQYF. The DNA of the CDR3 is TGTGCCAGCAGTCCTAGCGGAACCCACCAAGAGACCCAGTACTTC. The V call is TRBV28, the J call TRBJ2-5; the match to TRBD2 covers 7 bases. The CDR3 spans 15 residues. Germline CDR1 reads MDHEN; CDR2 reads SYDVKM. Trimming took 5 bases from V and 0 from J; bases not matched to a gene: 6.

In its sample, this clone was seen a few times. J is TRBJ2-7 and V is TRBV7-2, with 8 bases aligning to TRBD2. V shed 3 bases and J 2 bases; nucleotides not matched to a gene: 6. Germline V gene sequence: CDR1 SGHTA, CDR2 FQGNSA. CDR3 length equals 15 residues. The CDR3 here is CASSFTSGLTYEQYF. The CDR3, as DNA: TGTGCCAGCAGCTTCACTAGCGGACTTACCTACGAGCAGTACTTC.

This clone is a singleton in its sample. The gene calls are TRBV6-2 or TRBV6-3 and TRBJ2-7; 11 bases are shared with TRBD2. The CDR3 has 19 residues. Germline V CDR1 and CDR2: MNHEY, SVGEGT. V lost 0 bases to trimming and J lost 3 bases; unmatched junction nucleotides: 13. CDR3 sequence (DNA): TGTGCCAGCAGTTACTCGACCCGGACTAGCGGGCAGCGAATCTACGAGCAGTACTTC. Its translation is CASSYSTRTSGQRIYEQYF.

The CDR3 sequence: CASSRGTANEQFF. The CDR3 DNA reads as TGCGCCAGCAGCCGCGGGACAGCCAATGAGCAGTTCTTC. The J gene is TRBJ2-1, the V gene TRBV4-3; perhaps TRBD1 as D (7 bases). Trimming removed 4 bases at V and 6 bases at J, with 10 bases between. The CDR3 runs to 13 residues. Germline V CDR1 and CDR2: LGHNA, YSLEER.

The V call is TRBV15, the J call TRBJ2-5, with TRBD1 matching 9 bases. Losses at the gene ends were 2 bases for V and 9 bases for J; bases not matched to a gene: 7. CDR3 length equals 14 residues. Germline V gives CDR1 LNHNV, CDR2 YYDKDF (reference sequence). CDR3 region: CATSRPGQGGSQYF. The CDR3 DNA sequence: TGTGCCACCAGCAGACCGGGACAGGGAGGATCCCAGTACTTC. The variable domain in full, with the rest retrieved from reference TRBV15 and TRBJ2-5, is DAMVIQNPRYQVTQFGKPVTLSCSQTLNHNVMYWYQQKSSQAPKLLFHYYDKDFNNEADTPDNFQSRRPNTSFCFLDIRSPGLGDTAMYLCATSRPGQGGSQYFGPGTRLLVL.

About this clone itself: This CDR3 is also generated by other DNA sequences in the sample. The chain's CDR3 is CATRLAPYNEQFF. The DNA of the CDR3 is TGTGCCACTAGACTAGCGCCATACAATGAGCAGTTCTTC. The chain recombines TRBV19 with TRBJ2-1; 8 bases are a match to TRBD2. From germline, CDR1 is LNHDA and CDR2 SQIVND (reference sequence). This CDR3 contains 13 residues. V trimming: 10 bases; J trimming: 4 bases; junction bases outside the gene matches: 6.

The chain employs TRBV29-1 and TRBJ1-3, with a weak D call TRBD1 (5 bases). Trimming removed 3 bases at V and 3 bases at J, with 9 bases between. The CDR3 is 13 residues long. Germline values: CDR1 SQVTM, CDR2 ANQGSEA. CDR3: CSVDRGLGNTIYF. The CDR3 DNA reads TGCAGCGTTGACCGGGGACTTGGAAACACCATATATTTT.

This clone appeared a single time. The chain uses TRBV7-9 and TRBJ1-4; 7 positions match TRBD1. The trim removed 4 bases at V and 5 bases at J, leaving 7 bases unmatched. The germline gives CDR1 SEHNR, CDR2 FQNEAQ (reference sequence). The CDR3 is made up of 15 amino acids. The CDR3 region is CASSSEGAPNEKLFF. CDR3 coding DNA: TGTGCCAGCAGCTCGGAGGGGGCGCCGAATGAAAAACTGTTTTTT.

Comments on this clone: Other nucleotide sequences from this sample produce the same CDR3. This rearrangement joins TRBV28 to TRBJ2-1; 11 nucleotides match TRBD2. The ends lost 5 bases at V and 5 bases at J; junction bases unmatched: 2. CDR3 length: 14 residues. Germline lookup yields CDR1 MDHEN and CDR2 SYDVKM. CDR3 sequence reads: CASSLAGGNNEQFF. CDR3 DNA: TGTGCCAGCAGTCTAGCGGGAGGCAACAATGAGCAGTTCTTC.

The chain recombines TRBV15 with TRBJ1-1; 7 nucleotides align to TRBD1. The CDR3 has 14 residues. Germline CDR1 is LNHNV and CDR2 is YYDKDF (reference sequence). V lost 8 bases, J lost 3 bases, and 9 bases stayed unmatched. DNA of the CDR3: TGTGCCACCCTGAGGGGGCGGGGGGACACTGAAGCTTTCTTT. This encodes CATLRGRGDTEAFF.

The chain employs TRBV28 and TRBJ2-3; D gene uncertain. The CDR3 extends over 13 amino acids. V lost 7 bases to trimming and J lost 0 bases, with 8 bases between them. Germline V lookup: CDR1 MDHEN, CDR2 SYDVKM. This chain's CDR3 is CASIDFSTDTQYF. CDR3 coding DNA: TGTGCCAGCATCGACTTTAGCACAGATACGCAGTATTTT.

The DNA of the CDR3 is TGTGCCAGCAGTTTTAGCGTTAGCTCCTACAATGAGCAGTTCTTC. Translating it yields CASSFSVSSYNEQFF. The chain couples TRBV28 to TRBJ2-1, with a possible D match to TRBD2 (5 bases). V was shortened by 3 bases and J by 0 bases, with 9 bases between the two germline ends. The germline V gene has CDR1 MDHEN and CDR2 SYDVKM. The CDR3 is 15 residues long.

The chain has TRBV24-1 and TRBJ2-7, with TRBD2 matching 7 bases. V trimming: 7 bases; J trimming: 5 bases; junction bases outside the gene matches: 19. CDR3 length: 17 amino acids. Per germline, CDR1 KGHDR and CDR2 SFDVKD. The CDR3 nucleotides read TGTGCCACCAGGACAATACCCCTTTGCGGGAGTGCTGACGAGCAGTACTTC. This codes for CATRTIPLCGSADEQYF.

This chain uses TRBV6-2 or TRBV6-3 with TRBJ2-7; D is perhaps TRBD2 (7 bases). V gave up 2 bases and J gave up 3 bases, with 17 bases separating them. CDR1 MNHEY and CDR2 SVGEGT come from the germline V gene. This CDR3 is built from 16 residues. This CDR3 is CASSYTRGSGGYEQYF. CDR3 sequence (DNA): TGTGCCAGCAGTTACACGAGGGGGTCGGGAGGCTACGAGCAGTACTTC.

This sequence joins TRBV5-4 and TRBJ1-2, with 8 bases aligning to TRBD1. Germline assignment: CDR1 SGHNT and CDR2 YYREEE (reference sequence). J lost 8 bases, V lost 0 bases, and 3 bases had no gene match. CDR3 length: 13 residues. The CDR3, as DNA: TGTGCCAGCAGCTTGGTGACAGGGGCCGGCTACACCTTC. Residues: CASSLVTGAGYTF.

This chain links TRBV5-1 with TRBJ1-1; no definite D call. Germline V gene data show CDR1 as SGHRS and CDR2 as YFSETQ. The V gene lost 0 bases and the J gene lost 1 base, with 7 bases spanning the gap. The CDR3 runs 14 residues. This CDR3 is CASSLEGGNTEAFF. The CDR3 DNA sequence: TGCGCCAGCAGCTTGGAAGGAGGGAACACTGAAGCTTTCTTT.

The chain is built from TRBV6-6 and TRBJ2-2, with D perhaps TRBD1 (5 bases). CDR3 size: 16 residues. Per germline, CDR1 MNHNY and CDR2 SVGAGI (reference sequence). V dropped 0 bases and J dropped 5 bases, with 13 bases sitting between them. CDR3 residues: CASSYSGGARTGELFF. For the CDR3, the DNA is TGTGCCAGCAGTTACTCCGGTGGGGCCCGAACCGGGGAGCTGTTTTTT.

The genes are TRBV27 and TRBJ2-7; D possibly corresponds to TRBD2 (6 bases). CDR1 is MNHEY and CDR2 is SMNVEV in the germline V gene (reference sequence). The CDR3 totals 15 residues. V lost 3 bases, J lost 3 bases, and 15 bases lay in between. The DNA for the CDR3 is TGTGCCAGCAGTTTGAAGTCTCGCGGGATCTACGAGCAGTACTTC. Residues: CASSLKSRGIYEQYF.